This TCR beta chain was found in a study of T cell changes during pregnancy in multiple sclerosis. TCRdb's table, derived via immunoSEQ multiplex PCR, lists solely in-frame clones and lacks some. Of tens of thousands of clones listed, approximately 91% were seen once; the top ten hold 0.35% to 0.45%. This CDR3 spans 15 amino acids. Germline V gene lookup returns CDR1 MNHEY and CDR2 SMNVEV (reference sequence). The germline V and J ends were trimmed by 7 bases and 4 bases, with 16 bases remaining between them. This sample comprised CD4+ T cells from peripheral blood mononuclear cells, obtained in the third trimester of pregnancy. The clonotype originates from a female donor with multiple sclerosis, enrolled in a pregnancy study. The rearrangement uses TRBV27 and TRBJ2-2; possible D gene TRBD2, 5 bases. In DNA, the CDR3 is TGTGCCAGCATGGAATGGCTAGGGAGCACCGGGGAGCTGTTTTTT. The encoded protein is CASMEWLGSTGELFF.